One sample yielded the 10 T cell receptor beta chains listed below, sequenced in a study of cytomegalovirus exposure and HLA in healthy donors. This PCR relied on a set of 60 Vbeta primers and 13 Jbeta primers. Assay used: immunoSEQ multiplex PCR; TCRdb lists only in-frame clones, some missing. The sample carries 130,000 or so clones, roughly four fifths recorded once. Sequenced input: PBMCs. The receptor set was obtained from a male donor in good health and CMV-seronegative.

The rearrangement uses TRBV19 and TRBJ1-2, with TRBD1 matching over 8 bases. V lost 5 bases and J lost 4; bases outside the gene matches: 6. The CDR3 covers 14 residues. Germline assignment: CDR1 LNHDA and CDR2 SQIVND (reference sequence). The CDR3, as DNA: TGTGCCAGTAGTTTACAGGGGGGAGGCTATGGCTACACCTTC. Translation: CASSLQGGGYGYTF.

The gene calls are TRBV5-6 and TRBJ2-2; 7 positions agree with TRBD2. Per germline, CDR1 SGHDT and CDR2 YYEEEE. The length of the CDR3 is 15 residues. The J segment lost 3 bases and the V segment lost 3 bases, leaving 5 bases of the junction unmatched. The CDR3 nucleotides read TGTGCCAGCAGCTCGGAAAGCGGGGACACCGGGGAGCTGTTTTTT. Translation: CASSSESGDTGELFF. Full variable domain (rest looked up from reference TRBV5-6 and TRBJ2-2): DAGVTQSPTHLIKTRGQQVTLRCSPKSGHDTVSWYQQALGQGPQFIFQYYEEEERQRGNFPDRFSGHQFPNYSSELNVNALLLGDSALYLCASSSESGDTGELFFGEGSRLTVL.

CDR3 protein: CASSPKGDYEQYF. CDR3 sequence (DNA): TGTGCCAGCAGCCCCAAGGGGGACTACGAGCAGTACTTC. The V call is TRBV5-4, the J call TRBJ2-7, with D perhaps matching TRBD1 (6 bases). CDR1 and CDR2 from the germline V gene are SGHNT and YYREEE (reference sequence). V was clipped by 4 bases and J by 3 bases, with 11 bases between them. The CDR3 consists of 13 residues.

This chain joins TRBV6-4 and TRBJ2-1; 9 nucleotides line up with TRBD2. V was pared by 4 bases and J by 4 bases, with 5 bases of the junction left unmatched. This CDR3 spans 15 amino acids. Germline V CDR1 and CDR2: MRHNA, SNTAGT. CDR3 in amino acids: CASSAAAGGYNEQFF. As DNA, the CDR3 is TGTGCCAGCAGTGCGGCAGCGGGGGGATACAATGAGCAGTTCTTC.

This clone was seen a handful of times. This sequence joins TRBV10-3 and TRBJ1-2; 8 bases are a match to TRBD1. Germline V CDR1 and CDR2: ENHRY, SYGVKD. The V segment lost 6 bases and the J segment 7 bases; nucleotides outside the gene matches: 4. The CDR3 is 12 amino acids. CDR3 region: CAIRETGAGYTF. Written as DNA, the CDR3 is TGTGCCATCAGGGAGACAGGGGCTGGCTACACCTTC.

The V call is TRBV25-1, the J call TRBJ2-3, with a possible D match to TRBD1 (6 bases). Trimming stripped 1 base from V and 6 bases from J, with 14 bases between. This CDR3 has 15 amino acids. The germline V gene has CDR1 MGHDK and CDR2 SYGVNS. The CDR3 is CASSESGTPPDTQYF. CDR3 bases: TGTGCCAGCAGTGAATCGGGGACACCACCCGATACGCAGTATTTT.

This sequence joins TRBV19 and TRBJ1-2, with 8 bases that match TRBD1. V trimming: 7 bases; J trimming: 7 bases; junction bases outside the gene matches: 8. The CDR3 is made up of 13 amino acids. Germline V gives CDR1 LNHDA, CDR2 SQIVND (reference sequence). CDR3 in amino acids: CASTGGTGPGYTF. Here the CDR3 DNA reads TGTGCCAGTACTGGAGGGACAGGACCTGGCTACACCTTC.

The V gene is TRBV5-6, the J gene TRBJ1-5, with 9 bases fitting TRBD1. The germline V gene has CDR1 SGHDT and CDR2 YYEEEE. The CDR3 covers 16 residues. Trimming took 2 bases from V and 1 from J; bases not matched to a gene: 4. The CDR3 loop reads CASSFKQGASNQPQHF. CDR3 in DNA: TGTGCCAGCAGCTTTAAACAGGGGGCGAGCAATCAGCCCCAGCATTTT.

The rearrangement uses TRBV27 and TRBJ2-7; 8 bases match TRBD1. V shed 6 bases, J shed 3 bases, and the junction held 7 bases outside the gene matches. The germline V gene encodes CDR1 MNHEY and CDR2 SMNVEV (reference sequence). The length of the CDR3 is 14 residues. CDR3 coding DNA: TGTGCCAGCAGATTTGGACAGGGTAACTACGAGCAGTACTTC. Its translation: CASRFGQGNYEQYF.

This rearrangement joins TRBV11-2 to TRBJ2-7; perhaps TRBD1 as D (5 bases). Germline V gene lookup returns CDR1 SGHAT and CDR2 FQNNGV. The CDR3 spans 14 residues. Between the trimmed V and J ends, which lost 1 base and 7 bases, there was a span of 14 bases. CDR3 loop: CASSLGGKGGEQYF. The CDR3 bases are TGTGCCAGCAGCTTAGGGGGCAAGGGTGGTGAGCAGTACTTC.